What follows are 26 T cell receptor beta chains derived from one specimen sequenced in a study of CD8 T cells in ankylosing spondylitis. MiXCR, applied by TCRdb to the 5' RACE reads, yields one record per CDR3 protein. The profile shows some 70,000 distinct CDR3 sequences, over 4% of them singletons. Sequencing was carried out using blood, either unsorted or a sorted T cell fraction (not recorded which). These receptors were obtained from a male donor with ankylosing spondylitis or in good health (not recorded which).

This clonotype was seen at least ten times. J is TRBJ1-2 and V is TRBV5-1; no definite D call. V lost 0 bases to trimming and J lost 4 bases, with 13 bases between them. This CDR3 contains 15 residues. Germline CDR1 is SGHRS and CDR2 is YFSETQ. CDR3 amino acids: CASSLESGRPYGYTF. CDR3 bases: TGCGCCAGCAGCTTGGAATCGGGCAGACCCTATGGCTACACCTTC.

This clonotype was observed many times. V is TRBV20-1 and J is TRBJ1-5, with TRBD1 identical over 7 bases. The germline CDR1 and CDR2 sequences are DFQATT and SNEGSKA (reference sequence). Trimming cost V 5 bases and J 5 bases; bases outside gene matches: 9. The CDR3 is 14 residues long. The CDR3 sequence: CSARQTGEDQPQHF. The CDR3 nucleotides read TGCAGTGCTCGCCAAACAGGGGAGGATCAGCCCCAGCATTTT.

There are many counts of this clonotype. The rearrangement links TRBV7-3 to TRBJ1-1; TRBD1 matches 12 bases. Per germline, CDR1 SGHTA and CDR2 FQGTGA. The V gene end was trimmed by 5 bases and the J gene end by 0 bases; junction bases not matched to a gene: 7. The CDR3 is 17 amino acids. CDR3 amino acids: CASSIKGTGGMNTEAFF. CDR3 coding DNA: TGTGCCAGCAGCATAAAAGGGACAGGGGGCATGAACACTGAAGCTTTCTTT.

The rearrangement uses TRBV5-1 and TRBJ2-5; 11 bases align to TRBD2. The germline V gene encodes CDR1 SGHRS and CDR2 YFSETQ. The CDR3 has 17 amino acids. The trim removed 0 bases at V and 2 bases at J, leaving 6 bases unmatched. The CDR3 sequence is CASSLAATSGAQETQYF. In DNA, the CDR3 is TGCGCCAGCAGCTTGGCAGCGACTAGCGGGGCTCAAGAGACCCAGTACTTC.

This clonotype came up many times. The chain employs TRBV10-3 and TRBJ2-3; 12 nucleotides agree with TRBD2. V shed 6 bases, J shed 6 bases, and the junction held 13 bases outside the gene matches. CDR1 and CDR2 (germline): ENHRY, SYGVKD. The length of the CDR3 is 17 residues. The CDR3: CAIRARTSGETGDTQYF. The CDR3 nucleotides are TGTGCCATCAGGGCCAGGACTAGCGGGGAGACGGGGGATACGCAGTATTTT.

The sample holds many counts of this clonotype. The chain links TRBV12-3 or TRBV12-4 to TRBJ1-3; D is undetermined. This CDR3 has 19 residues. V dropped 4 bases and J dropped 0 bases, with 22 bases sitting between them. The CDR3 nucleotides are TGTGCCAGCAGTTCCGCCGCAGGACGCGGTCTCACCTCTGGAAACACCATATATTTT. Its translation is CASSSAAGRGLTSGNTIYF.

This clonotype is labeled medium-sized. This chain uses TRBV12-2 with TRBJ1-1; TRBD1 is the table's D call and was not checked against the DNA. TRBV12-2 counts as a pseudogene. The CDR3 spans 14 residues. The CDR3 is CASRPGTGETEAFF. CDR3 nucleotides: TGTGCAAGTCGCCCCGGGACAGGGGAAACTGAAGCTTTCTTT.

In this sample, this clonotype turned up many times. The CDR3 reads CASSTGGTGHEQYF. The DNA of the CDR3 is TGTGCCAGCAGTACTGGTGGGACGGGCCACGAGCAGTACTTC. The V call is TRBV6-5, the J call TRBJ2-7; D could derive from TRBD1 or TRBD2 (5 bases each). Germline V CDR1 and CDR2: MNHEY, SVGAGI. There are 14 residues in the CDR3. V lost 5 bases to trimming and J lost 5 bases, with 16 bases between them.

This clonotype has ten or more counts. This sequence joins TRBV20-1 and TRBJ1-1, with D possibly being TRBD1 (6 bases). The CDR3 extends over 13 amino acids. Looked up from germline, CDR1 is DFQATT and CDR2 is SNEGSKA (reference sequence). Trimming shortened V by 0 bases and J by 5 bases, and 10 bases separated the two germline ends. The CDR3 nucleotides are TGCAGTGCTAGAGATGGAGGGGGAACTGAAGCTTTCTTT. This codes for CSARDGGGTEAFF.

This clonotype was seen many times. CDR3 sequence (DNA): TGTGCCAGTAAGCAAATCAATACCGGGGAGCTGTTTTTT. The encoded protein is CASKQINTGELFF. The chain joins TRBV19 to TRBJ2-2, with D unresolved. The germline V and J ends were trimmed by 7 bases and 5 bases, with 11 bases remaining between them. This CDR3 region has 13 residues. Germline CDR1 is LNHDA and CDR2 is SQIVND (reference sequence).

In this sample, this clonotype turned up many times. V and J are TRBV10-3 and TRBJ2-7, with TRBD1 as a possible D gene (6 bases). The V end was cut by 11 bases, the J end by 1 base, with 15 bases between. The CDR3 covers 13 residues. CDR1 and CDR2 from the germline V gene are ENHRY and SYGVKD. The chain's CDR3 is CAARDIHSYEQYF. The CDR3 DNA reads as TGTGCCGCCAGGGACATTCATTCCTACGAGCAGTACTTC.

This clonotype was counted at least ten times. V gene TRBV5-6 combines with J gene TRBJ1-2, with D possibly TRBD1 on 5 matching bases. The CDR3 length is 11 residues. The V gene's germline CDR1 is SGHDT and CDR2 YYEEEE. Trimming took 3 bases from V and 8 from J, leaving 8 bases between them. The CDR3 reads CASSWRGGYTF. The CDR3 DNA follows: TGTGCCAGCAGCTGGCGGGGGGGCTACACCTTC.

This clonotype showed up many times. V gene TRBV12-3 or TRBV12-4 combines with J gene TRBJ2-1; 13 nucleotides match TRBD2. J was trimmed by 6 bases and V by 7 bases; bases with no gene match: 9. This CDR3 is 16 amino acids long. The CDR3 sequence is CASTSPWTSGSNEQFF. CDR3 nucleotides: TGTGCCAGCACCTCTCCTTGGACTAGCGGGAGCAATGAGCAGTTCTTC.

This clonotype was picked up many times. CDR3 nucleotides: TGTGCCAGCAGTTCGGCCCTTACAGGGCACTATGGCTACACCTTC. This codes for CASSSALTGHYGYTF. The chain carries TRBV27 and TRBJ1-2; TRBD1 might be the D (6 bases). V dropped 4 bases and J dropped 3 bases, with 15 bases sitting between them. The CDR3 sequence is 15 residues long. Germline V lookup: CDR1 MNHEY, CDR2 SMNVEV (reference sequence).

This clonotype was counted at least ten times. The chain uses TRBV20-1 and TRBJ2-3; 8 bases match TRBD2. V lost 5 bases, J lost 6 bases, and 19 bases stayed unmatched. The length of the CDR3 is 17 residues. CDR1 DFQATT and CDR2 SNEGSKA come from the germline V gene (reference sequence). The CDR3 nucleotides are TGCAGTGCTCTTCGGGGGGGAGGGATTAATATTATGGATACGCAGTATTTT. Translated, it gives CSALRGGGINIMDTQYF.

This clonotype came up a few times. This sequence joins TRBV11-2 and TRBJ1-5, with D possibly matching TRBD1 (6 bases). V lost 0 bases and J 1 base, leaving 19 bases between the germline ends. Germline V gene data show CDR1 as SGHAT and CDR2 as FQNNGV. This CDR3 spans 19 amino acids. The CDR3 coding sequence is TGTGCCAGCAGCTTAGACAGGGGTCGAAACCCATCAAGCAATCAGCCCCAGCATTTT. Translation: CASSLDRGRNPSSNQPQHF.

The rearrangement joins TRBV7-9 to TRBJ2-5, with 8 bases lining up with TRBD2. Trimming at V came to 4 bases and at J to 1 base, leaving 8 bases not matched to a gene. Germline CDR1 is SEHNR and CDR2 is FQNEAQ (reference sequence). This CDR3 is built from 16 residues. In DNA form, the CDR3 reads TGTGCCAGCAGCTCCCGGGCCCGGGAGGGCCAAGAGACCCAGTACTTC. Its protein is CASSSRAREGQETQYF.

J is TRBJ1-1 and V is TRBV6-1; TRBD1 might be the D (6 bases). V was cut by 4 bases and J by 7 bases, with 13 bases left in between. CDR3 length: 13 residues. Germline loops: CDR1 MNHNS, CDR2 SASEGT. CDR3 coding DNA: TGTGCCAGCAGTGGTAGGACAGCCTTTGAAGCTTTCTTT. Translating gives CASSGRTAFEAFF.

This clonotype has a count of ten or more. This CDR3 reads CASSAEAGSTKDTEAFF. CDR3 nucleotide sequence: TGTGCCAGCAGCGCCGAAGCGGGTTCGACGAAGGACACTGAAGCTTTCTTT. The rearrangement uses TRBV9 and TRBJ1-1; D not certain. The germline V and J ends were trimmed by 3 bases and 3 bases, with 21 bases remaining between them. Per the germline V gene, CDR1 is SGDLS and CDR2 is YYNGEE. This CDR3 comprises 17 residues.

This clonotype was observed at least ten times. CDR3 coding DNA: TGCGCCAGCAGCCAAGTCGGACAGGGGGGGGACGAGCAGTACTTC. Its protein product is CASSQVGQGGDEQYF. The chain uses TRBV4-1 and TRBJ2-7; 10 bases agree with TRBD1. The germline V gene encodes CDR1 MGHRA and CDR2 YSYEKL. V shed 1 base, J shed 5 bases, and the junction held 5 bases outside the gene matches. The CDR3 is 15 residues long.

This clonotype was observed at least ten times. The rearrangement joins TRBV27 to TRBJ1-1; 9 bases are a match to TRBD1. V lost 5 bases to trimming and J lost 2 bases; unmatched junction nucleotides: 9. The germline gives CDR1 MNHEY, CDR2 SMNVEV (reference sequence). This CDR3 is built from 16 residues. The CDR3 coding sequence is TGTGCCAGCAGTCTATATCCGGGACAGGGCAACACTGAAGCTTTCTTT. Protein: CASSLYPGQGNTEAFF.

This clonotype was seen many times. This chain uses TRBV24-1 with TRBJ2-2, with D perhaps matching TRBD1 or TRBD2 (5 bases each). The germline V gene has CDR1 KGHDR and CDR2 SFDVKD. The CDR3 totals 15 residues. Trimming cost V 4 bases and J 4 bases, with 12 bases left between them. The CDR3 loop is CATSDQRGRTGELFF. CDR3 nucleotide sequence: TGTGCCACCAGTGACCAAAGGGGACGCACCGGGGAGCTGTTTTTT.

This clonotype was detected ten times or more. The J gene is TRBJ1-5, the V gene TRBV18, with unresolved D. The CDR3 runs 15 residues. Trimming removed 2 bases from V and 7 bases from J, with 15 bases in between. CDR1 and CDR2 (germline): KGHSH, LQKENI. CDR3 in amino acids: CASSPGAGFQQPQHF. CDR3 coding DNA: TGTGCCAGCTCACCAGGAGCGGGTTTCCAACAGCCCCAGCATTTT.

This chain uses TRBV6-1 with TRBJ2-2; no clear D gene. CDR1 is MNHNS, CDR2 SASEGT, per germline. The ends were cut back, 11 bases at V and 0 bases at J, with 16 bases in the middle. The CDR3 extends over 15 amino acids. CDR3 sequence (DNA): TGTGCCTGCAAGGAGAATTATACGAACACCGGGGAGCTGTTTTTT. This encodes CACKENYTNTGELFF.

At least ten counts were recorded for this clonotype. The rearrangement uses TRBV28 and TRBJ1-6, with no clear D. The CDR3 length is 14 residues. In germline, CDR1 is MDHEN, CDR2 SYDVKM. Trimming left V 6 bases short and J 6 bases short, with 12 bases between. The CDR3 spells CASRLEGSNSPLHF. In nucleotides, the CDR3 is TGTGCCAGCAGGTTAGAGGGCAGTAATTCACCCCTCCACTTT.

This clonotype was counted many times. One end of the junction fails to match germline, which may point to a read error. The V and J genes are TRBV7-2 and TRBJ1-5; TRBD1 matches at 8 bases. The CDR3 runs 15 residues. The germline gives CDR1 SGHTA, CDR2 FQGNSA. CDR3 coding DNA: TGTGCCAGCAGCCTAGCGACAGGGGCGGGTCAGCCCCAGCATTTT. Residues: CASSLATGAGQPQHF. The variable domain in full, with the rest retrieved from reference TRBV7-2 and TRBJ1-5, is GAGVSQSPSNKVTEKGKDVELRCDPISGHTALYWYRQSLGQGLEFLIYFQGNSAPDKSGLPSDRFSAERTGGSVSTLTIQRTQQEDSAVYLCASSLATGAGQPQHFGDGTRLSIL.